The entry below gives a single TCR beta chain sequence along with its context. Germline V CDR1 and CDR2: SEHNR, FQNEAQ (reference sequence). This CDR3 comprises 18 residues. With 5 bases clipped from V and 5 bases from J, the junction kept 12 bases outside the gene matches. TCRdb's copy holds only in-frame clones and misses some; the assay was immunoSEQ multiplex PCR. The profile shows about 160,000 clones, around 94% of them singletons. The data stem from a study of control samples from healthy donors and cancer patients. V gene TRBV7-9 combines with J gene TRBJ2-3, with 14 positions matching TRBD2. The specimen sequenced was PBMCs. This TCR was sampled from a man in his fifties or sixties with colorectal cancer. DNA of the CDR3: TGTGCCAGCAGCGGGTGGACTAGCGGGGGGTCGGGTAGAGATACGCAGTATTTT. Encoded protein: CASSGWTSGGSGRDTQYF. Full variable domain (missing parts from reference TRBV7-9 and TRBJ2-3): DTGVSQNPRHKITKRGQNVTFRCDPISEHNRLYWYRQTLGQGPEFLTYFQNEAQLEKSRLLSDRFSAERPKGSFSTLEIQRTEQGDSAMYLCASSGWTSGGSGRDTQYFGPGTRLTVL.